This section outlines one T cell receptor (beta chain) sequence together with its context. Its binding antigen is unknown. Qualities for individual bases were not recorded, and no much larger clone is one base off. The data were taken from a study of blood T cell repertoires in COVID-19 (dated by TCRdb to 2018 to 2021). For the study in its entirety: Samples covering the acute and convalescent phases of COVID-19 were provided by collaborators in the United States, Italy and Spain. Where available, HLA class I and class II types were obtained from metadata supplied by the sample provider rather than from assay-based typing. The sample metadata nearly always contained a de-identified subject ID, COVID-19 status, age in years and sex. A freely available public database, intended as a resource for researchers studying the immune response to SARS-CoV-2, is where the repertoires were released. The material from the prospective study consisted of cDNA or gDNA derived from T cells, B-cell-depleted T cells, or PBMCs. The samples were drawn from two sources: the first 160 participants of the ongoing ImmuneRACE study, and 950 to 1,500 subjects contributed by 6 global collaborators. Deeply sampled blood TCRbeta repertoires from subjects exposed to, actively infected with, or recovered from COVID-19 were included in the dataset.

Collaborating institutions collected whole blood in K2EDTA tubes following their own protocols. For TCRbeta analysis, collaborators shipped samples as frozen whole blood, isolated PBMCs, or DNA extracted from either of those sample types. TCRbeta CDR3 regions were amplified from genomic DNA by means of the immunoSEQ Assay, a bias-controlled multiplex PCR. In the original analysis: The number of nucleated cells in each sample was estimated by amplification of reference gene primers within the assay. To quantify the absolute abundance of each unique TCRbeta CDR3 rearrangement, sequence reads were collapsed and filtered. For each sample, productive Simpson clonality was calculated by taking the square root of Simpson's diversity index across productive rearrangements. As stored in TCRdb, this immuneACCESS dataset retains in-frame rearrangements with V and J assigned. A fraction of the clones does not appear; measured against another copy, unresolved V genes explain less than half of the discrepancy, and the remainder lacks a known reason. V and J calls and clone size come straight from that table; D and trimming were deduced from the DNA. For this sample the table gives around 210,000 clones, of which approximately 80% were detected only once. In total, the top ten clones hold around 14% of the sample.

What the work shows at the level of the full study, not this receptor alone: The amount of clinical and demographic metadata varied by source and participant and was provided uncurated.

The source of this sequence is a human donor in a cohort sampled during active COVID-19. Source material: peripheral blood.

In nucleotide form, the sequence is TGTGCCAGCAGACAGGACAGGGGGAGCAATCAGCCCCAGCATTTT. The translation is CASRQDRGSNQPQHF. This receptor chain uses TRBV6-5 and TRBJ1-5, with 10 central nucleotides matching TRBD1. Taken from the germline V gene, the CDR1 and CDR2 loops are MNHEY and SVGAGI. Compared with germline, V lacks 6 bases and J lacks 1 base; bases without a gene match: 3. CDR3 length: 15 amino acids, cysteine to phenylalanine. The CDR3 DNA has 45 bases and is translated from base 1.